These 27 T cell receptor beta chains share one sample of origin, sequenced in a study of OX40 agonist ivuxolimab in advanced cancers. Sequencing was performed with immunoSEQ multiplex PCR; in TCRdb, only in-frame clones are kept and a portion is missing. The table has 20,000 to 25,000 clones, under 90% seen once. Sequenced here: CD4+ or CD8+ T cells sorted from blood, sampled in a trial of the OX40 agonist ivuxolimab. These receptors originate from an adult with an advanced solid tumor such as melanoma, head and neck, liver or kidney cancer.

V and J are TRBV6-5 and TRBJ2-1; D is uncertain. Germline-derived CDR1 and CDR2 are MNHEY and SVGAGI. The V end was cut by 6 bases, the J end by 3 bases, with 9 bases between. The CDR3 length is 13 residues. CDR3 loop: CASRDQDYNEQFF. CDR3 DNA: TGTGCCAGCAGAGATCAAGACTACAATGAGCAGTTCTTC.

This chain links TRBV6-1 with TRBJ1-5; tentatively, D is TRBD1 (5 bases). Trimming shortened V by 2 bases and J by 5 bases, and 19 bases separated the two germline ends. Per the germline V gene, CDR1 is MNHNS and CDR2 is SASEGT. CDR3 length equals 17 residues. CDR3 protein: CASSERETVTIYQPQHF. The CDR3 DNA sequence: TGTGCCAGCAGTGAAAGAGAGACAGTGACGATTTATCAGCCCCAGCATTTT.

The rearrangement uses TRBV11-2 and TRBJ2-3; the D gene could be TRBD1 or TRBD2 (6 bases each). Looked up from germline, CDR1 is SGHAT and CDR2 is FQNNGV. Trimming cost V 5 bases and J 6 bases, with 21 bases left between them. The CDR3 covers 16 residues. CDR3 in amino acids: CASSPTGAPTGDTQYF. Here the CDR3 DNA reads TGTGCCAGCAGCCCCACGGGGGCGCCCACGGGGGATACGCAGTATTTT.

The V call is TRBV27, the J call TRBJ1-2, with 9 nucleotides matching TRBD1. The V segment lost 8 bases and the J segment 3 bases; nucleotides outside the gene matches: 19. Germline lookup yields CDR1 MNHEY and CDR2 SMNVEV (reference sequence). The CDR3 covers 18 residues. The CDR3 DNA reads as TGTGCCAGCCTTGGGTATTCCGACAGGGGGAACTATGACTATGGCTACACCTTC. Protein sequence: CASLGYSDRGNYDYGYTF.

The CDR3 loop is CASSTRQGSTLHF. The DNA for the CDR3 is TGCGCCAGCAGCACCAGACAGGGGAGTACCCTCCACTTT. This rearrangement joins TRBV5-1 to TRBJ1-6; the match to TRBD1 covers 8 bases. The J segment lost 14 bases and the V segment lost 4 bases, leaving 8 bases of the junction unmatched. CDR3 length equals 13 residues. CDR1 SGHRS and CDR2 YFSETQ come from the germline V gene.

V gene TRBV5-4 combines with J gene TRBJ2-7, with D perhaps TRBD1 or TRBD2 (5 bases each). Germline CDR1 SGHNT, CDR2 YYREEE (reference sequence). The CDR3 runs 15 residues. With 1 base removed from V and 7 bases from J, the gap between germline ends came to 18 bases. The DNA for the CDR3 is TGTGCCAGCAGCTTGCAGGTGGGACCGGGCGGGGAGCAGTACTTC. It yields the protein CASSLQVGPGGEQYF.

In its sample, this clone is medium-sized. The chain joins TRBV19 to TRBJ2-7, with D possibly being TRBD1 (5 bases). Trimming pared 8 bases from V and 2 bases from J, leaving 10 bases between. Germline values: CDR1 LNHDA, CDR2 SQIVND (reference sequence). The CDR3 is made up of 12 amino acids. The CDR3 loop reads CASSGSPYEQYF. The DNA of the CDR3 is TGTGCCAGTTCAGGGTCCCCCTACGAGCAGTACTTC.

DNA of the CDR3: TGTGCCAGCAGTCCCGTTGGGAATGGAAACACCATATATTTT. Translation gives CASSPVGNGNTIYF. The V call is TRBV27, the J call TRBJ1-3; D remains ambiguous. The germline CDR1 and CDR2 sequences are MNHEY and SMNVEV (reference sequence). V lost 5 bases to trimming and J lost 3 bases, with 11 bases between them. This CDR3 has 14 residues.

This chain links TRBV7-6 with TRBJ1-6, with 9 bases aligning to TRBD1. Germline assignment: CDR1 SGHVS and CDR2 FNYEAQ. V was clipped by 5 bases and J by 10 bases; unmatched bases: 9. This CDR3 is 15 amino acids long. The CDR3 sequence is CASSGPGQGGSPLHF. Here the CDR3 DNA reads TGTGCCAGCAGCGGTCCGGGACAGGGTGGATCACCCCTCCACTTT.

The CDR3 here is CASSREGTSGQETQYF. In DNA form, the CDR3 reads TGCGCCAGCAGCCGAGAAGGGACTAGCGGGCAAGAGACCCAGTACTTC. The J gene is TRBJ2-5, the V gene TRBV4-1; 12 bases are shared with TRBD2. Germline loops: CDR1 MGHRA, CDR2 YSYEKL. The CDR3 has 16 amino acids. J was trimmed by 2 bases and V by 4 bases; bases with no gene match: 5.

CDR3 coding DNA: TGTGCCAGTAGCACTTCTAGCGGGGCTCCGAATGAGCAGTTCTTC. Its translation: CASSTSSGAPNEQFF. The chain links TRBV19 to TRBJ2-1; 9 nucleotides agree with TRBD2. J gave up 7 bases and V 6 bases, and 10 bases lay outside the gene matches. Germline CDR1 reads LNHDA; CDR2 reads SQIVND (reference sequence). This CDR3 is built from 15 residues.

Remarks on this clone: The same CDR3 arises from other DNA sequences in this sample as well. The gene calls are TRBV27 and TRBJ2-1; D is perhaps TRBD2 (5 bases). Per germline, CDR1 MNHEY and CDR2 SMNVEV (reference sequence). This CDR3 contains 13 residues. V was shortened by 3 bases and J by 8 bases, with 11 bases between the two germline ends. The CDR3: CASSFLGSDEQFF. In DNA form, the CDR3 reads TGTGCCAGCAGTTTTTTAGGGAGCGATGAGCAGTTCTTC.

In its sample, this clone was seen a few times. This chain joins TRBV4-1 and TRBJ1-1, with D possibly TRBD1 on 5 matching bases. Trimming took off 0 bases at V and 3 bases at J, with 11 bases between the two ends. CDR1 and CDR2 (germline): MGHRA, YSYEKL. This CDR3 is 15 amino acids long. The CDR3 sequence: CASSQDPRADTEAFF. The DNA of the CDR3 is TGCGCCAGCAGCCAAGATCCCAGGGCGGACACTGAAGCTTTCTTT.

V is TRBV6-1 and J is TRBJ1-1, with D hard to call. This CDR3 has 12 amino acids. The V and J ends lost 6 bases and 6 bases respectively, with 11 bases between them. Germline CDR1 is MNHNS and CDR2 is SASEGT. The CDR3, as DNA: TGTGCCAGCAGCTTGTCGGGAGCTGAAGCTTTCTTT. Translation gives CASSLSGAEAFF.

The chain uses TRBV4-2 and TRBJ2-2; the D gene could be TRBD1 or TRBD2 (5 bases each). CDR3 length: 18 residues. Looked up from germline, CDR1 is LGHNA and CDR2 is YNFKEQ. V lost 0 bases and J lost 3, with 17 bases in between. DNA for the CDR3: TGTGCCAGCAGCCAAGAGGGGTGGGGGTATCTGGACACCGGGGAGCTGTTTTTT. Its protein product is CASSQEGWGYLDTGELFF.

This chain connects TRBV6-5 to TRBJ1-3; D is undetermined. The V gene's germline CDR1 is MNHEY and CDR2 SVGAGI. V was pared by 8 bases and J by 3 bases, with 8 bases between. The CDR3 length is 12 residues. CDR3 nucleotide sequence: TGTGCCAGCGCCGGAGATGGAAACACCATATATTTT. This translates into CASAGDGNTIYF.

The CDR3 DNA is TGTGCCAGTAGTACTCCTCGACGACCCGTCCGAACACAGCATTTT. Translated: CASSTPRRPVRTQHF. V is TRBV19 and J is TRBJ1-5; D unclear. This CDR3 contains 15 residues. Deletions cut 4 bases from V and 13 bases from J, with 23 bases between. Germline V gene lookup returns CDR1 LNHDA and CDR2 SQIVND (reference sequence).

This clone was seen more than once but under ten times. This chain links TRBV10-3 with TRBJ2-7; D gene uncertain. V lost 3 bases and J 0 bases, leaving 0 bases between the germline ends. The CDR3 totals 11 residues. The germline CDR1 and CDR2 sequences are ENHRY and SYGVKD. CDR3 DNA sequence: TGTGCCATCAGTGACTCCTACGAGCAGTACTTC. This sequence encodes CAISDSYEQYF.

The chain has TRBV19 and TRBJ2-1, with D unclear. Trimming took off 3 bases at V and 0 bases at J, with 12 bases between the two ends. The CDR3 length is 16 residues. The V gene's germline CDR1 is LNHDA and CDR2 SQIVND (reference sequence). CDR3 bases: TGTGCCAGTAGTATTCCCGATACGAGCTCCTACAATGAGCAGTTCTTC. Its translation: CASSIPDTSSYNEQFF. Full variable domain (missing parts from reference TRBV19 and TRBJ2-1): DGGITQSPKYLFRKEGQNVTLSCEQNLNHDAMYWYRQDPGQGLRLIYYSQIVNDFQKGDIAEGYSVSREKKESFPLTVTSAQKNPTAFYLCASSIPDTSSYNEQFFGPGTRLTVL.

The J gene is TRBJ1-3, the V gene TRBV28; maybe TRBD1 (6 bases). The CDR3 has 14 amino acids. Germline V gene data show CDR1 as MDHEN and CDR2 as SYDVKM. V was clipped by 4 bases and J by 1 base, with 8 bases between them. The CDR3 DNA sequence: TGTGCCAGCAGTTCAGGGGTTTCTGGAAACACCATATATTTT. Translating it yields CASSSGVSGNTIYF.

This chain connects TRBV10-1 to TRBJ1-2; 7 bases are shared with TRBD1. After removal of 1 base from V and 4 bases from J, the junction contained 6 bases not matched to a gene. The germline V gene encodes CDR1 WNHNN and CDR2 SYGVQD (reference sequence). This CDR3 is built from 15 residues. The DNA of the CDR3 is TGCGCCAGCAGTGAGTTGCAGGGGGTTTTCTATGGCTACACCTTC. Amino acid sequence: CASSELQGVFYGYTF.

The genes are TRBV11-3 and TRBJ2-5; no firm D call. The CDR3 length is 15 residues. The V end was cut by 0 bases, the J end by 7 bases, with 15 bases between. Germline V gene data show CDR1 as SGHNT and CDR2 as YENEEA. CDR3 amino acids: CASSLDFTPEGTQYF. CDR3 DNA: TGTGCCAGCAGCTTAGATTTTACCCCCGAAGGGACCCAGTACTTC. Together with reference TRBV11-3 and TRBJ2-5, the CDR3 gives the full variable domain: EAGVVQSPRYKIIEKKQPVAFWCNPISGHNTLYWYLQNLGQGPELLIRYENEEAVDDSQLPKDRFSAERLKGVDSTLKIQPAELGDSAVYLCASSLDFTPEGTQYFGPGTRLLVL.

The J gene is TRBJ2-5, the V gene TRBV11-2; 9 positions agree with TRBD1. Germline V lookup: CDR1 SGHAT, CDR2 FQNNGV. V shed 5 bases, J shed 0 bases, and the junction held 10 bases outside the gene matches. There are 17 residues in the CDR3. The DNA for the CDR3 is TGTGCCAGCAGCGACATCACAGGGGGCCTGTACCAAGAGACCCAGTACTTC. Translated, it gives CASSDITGGLYQETQYF. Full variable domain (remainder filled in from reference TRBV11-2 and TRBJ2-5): EAGVAQSPRYKIIEKRQSVAFWCNPISGHATLYWYQQILGQGPKLLIQFQNNGVVDDSQLPKDRFSAERLKGVDSTLKIQPAKLEDSAVYLCASSDITGGLYQETQYFGPGTRLLVL.

CDR3 sequence reads: CAISDPTGVGYEQYF. CDR3 bases: TGTGCCATCAGTGACCCGACAGGGGTCGGCTACGAGCAGTACTTC. The rearrangement links TRBV10-3 to TRBJ2-7; TRBD1 agrees at 8 bases. CDR3 length: 15 amino acids. Germline assignment: CDR1 ENHRY and CDR2 SYGVKD. V was pared by 3 bases and J by 3 bases, with 7 bases of the junction left unmatched.

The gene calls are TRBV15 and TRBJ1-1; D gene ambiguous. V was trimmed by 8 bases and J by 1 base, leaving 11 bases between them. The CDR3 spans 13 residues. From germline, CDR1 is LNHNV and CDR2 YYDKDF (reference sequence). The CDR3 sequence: CATLIGPNTEAFF. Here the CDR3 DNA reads TGTGCCACCCTGATAGGGCCGAACACTGAAGCTTTCTTT. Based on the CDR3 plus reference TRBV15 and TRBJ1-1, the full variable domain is DAMVIQNPRYQVTQFGKPVTLSCSQTLNHNVMYWYQQKSSQAPKLLFHYYDKDFNNEADTPDNFQSRRPNTSFCFLDIRSPGLGDTAMYLCATLIGPNTEAFFGQGTRLTVV.

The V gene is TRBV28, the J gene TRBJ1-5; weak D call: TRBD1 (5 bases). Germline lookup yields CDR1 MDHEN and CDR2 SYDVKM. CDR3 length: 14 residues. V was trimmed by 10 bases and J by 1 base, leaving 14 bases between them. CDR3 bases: TGTGCCACTTGGCAATGGGGGAGCAATCAGCCCCAGCATTTT. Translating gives CATWQWGSNQPQHF.

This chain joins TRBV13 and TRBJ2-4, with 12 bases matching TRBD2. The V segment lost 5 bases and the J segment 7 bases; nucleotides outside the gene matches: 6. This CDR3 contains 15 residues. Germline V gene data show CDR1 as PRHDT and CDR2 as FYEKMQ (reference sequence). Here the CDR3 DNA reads TGTGCCAGCAGCAACCTAGCGGGGGGGCAGAACATTCAGTACTTC. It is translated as CASSNLAGGQNIQYF. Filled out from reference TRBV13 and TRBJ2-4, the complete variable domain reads AAGVIQSPRHLIKEKRETATLKCYPIPRHDTVYWYQQGPGQDPQFLISFYEKMQSDKGSIPDRFSAQQFSDYHSELNMSSLELGDSALYFCASSNLAGGQNIQYFGAGTRLSVL.